A single T cell receptor beta chain is shown here with its context. Antigen unknown. Primers for the PCR totalled 60 Vbeta and 13 Jbeta. The table came from immunoSEQ multiplex PCR; TCRdb's copy has only in-frame clones and leaves some out. The repertoire holds 86,000 or so clones, 70% to 80% seen once, with around 15% in the top ten. The data originate from a study of cytomegalovirus exposure and HLA in healthy donors. Broader study findings: At a 0.05 false discovery rate, a later analysis found some 18,000 TCR beta sequences to be associated with HLA alleles.

Germline V gene data show CDR1 as MNHEY and CDR2 as SMNVEV (reference sequence). The CDR3 loop spans 15 amino acids. V dropped 5 bases and J dropped 0 bases, with 13 bases sitting between them. Donors consisted of healthy bone marrow donors. The receptor was derived from a woman in her 40s in good health and CMV-seropositive. This rearrangement joins TRBV27 to TRBJ1-2, with D possibly being TRBD1 (5 bases). The sequenced material came from PBMCs. CDR3 region: CASSLRGGTNYGYTF. The CDR3 nucleotides are TGTGCCAGCAGTCTCCGGGGGGGAACTAACTATGGCTACACCTTC.